This TCR beta chain originates from a study of T cell responses to AZD1222 COVID-19 vaccine. CDR1 is LGHNA, CDR2 YNFKEQ, per germline. V dropped 1 base and J dropped 3; count of bases not matched to a gene: 12. The length of the CDR3 is 18 residues. Profiled with immunoSEQ multiplex PCR; TCRdb holds only in-frame clones, not every one. The repertoire holds 50,000 to 65,000 clones, over 75% seen once, with roughly 25% in the top ten. The V and J genes are TRBV4-2 and TRBJ2-3, with 8 bases identical to TRBD2. The sequence derives from an adult who received the AZD1222 COVID-19 vaccine. The source material was peripheral blood, sampled 28 days after the second AZD1222 dose. CDR3 bases: TGTGCCAGCAGCCAAGGATTCTGGGGTAGCGGGACTACAGATACGCAGTATTTT. It encodes CASSQGFWGSGTTDTQYF.